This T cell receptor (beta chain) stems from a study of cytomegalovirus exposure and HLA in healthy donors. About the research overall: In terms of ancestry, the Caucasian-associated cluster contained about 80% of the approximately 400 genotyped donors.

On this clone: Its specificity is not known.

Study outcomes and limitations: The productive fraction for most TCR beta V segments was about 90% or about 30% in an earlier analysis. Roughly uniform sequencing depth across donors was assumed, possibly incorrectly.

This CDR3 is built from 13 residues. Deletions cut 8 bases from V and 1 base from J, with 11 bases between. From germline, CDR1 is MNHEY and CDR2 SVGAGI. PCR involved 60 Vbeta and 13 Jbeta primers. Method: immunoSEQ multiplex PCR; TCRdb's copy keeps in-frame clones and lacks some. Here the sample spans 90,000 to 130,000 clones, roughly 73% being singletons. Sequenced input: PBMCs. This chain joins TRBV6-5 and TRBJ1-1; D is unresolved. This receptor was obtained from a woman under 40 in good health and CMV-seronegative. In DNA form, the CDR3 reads TGTGCCAGCCGAAAAGTAGCGAACACTGAAGCTTTCTTT. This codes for CASRKVANTEAFF.